The 19 T cell receptor beta chains below were found in one sample sequenced in a study of blood T cell repertoires in COVID-19. Assay used: immunoSEQ multiplex PCR; TCRdb lists only in-frame clones, some missing. This table holds approximately 190,000 clones, approximately 84% found once. The sequencing sample was made of peripheral blood. The receptors shown here come from a human donor with acute or convalescent COVID-19. The donor label of this sample is uncertain.

This clone has ten or more counts. The chain links TRBV2 to TRBJ1-5; 11 bases line up with TRBD1. Germline V lookup: CDR1 SNHLY, CDR2 FYNNEI. Trimming at V came to 8 bases and at J to 6 bases, leaving 3 bases not matched to a gene. This CDR3 comprises 13 residues. The CDR3 here is CASGQGATQPQHF. The CDR3 DNA sequence: TGTGCCAGCGGACAGGGGGCTACTCAGCCCCAGCATTTT.

The V and J genes are TRBV27 and TRBJ1-1; 10 bases agree with TRBD1. V lost 1 base to trimming and J lost 5 bases; unmatched junction nucleotides: 7. CDR3 length: 16 amino acids. Germline V lookup: CDR1 MNHEY, CDR2 SMNVEV (reference sequence). The chain's CDR3 is CASSLLRDRGRTEAFF. The CDR3 DNA reads as TGTGCCAGCAGTTTATTGAGGGACAGGGGTCGGACTGAAGCTTTCTTT.

This CDR3 is CASSLTGGWETQYF. The DNA of the CDR3 is TGTGCCAGCAGCTTAACAGGGGGCTGGGAGACCCAGTACTTC. This sequence joins TRBV7-9 and TRBJ2-5, with TRBD1 identical over 9 bases. Trimming took 2 bases from V and 5 from J; bases not matched to a gene: 3. Germline CDR1 and CDR2: SEHNR and FQNEAQ (reference sequence). CDR3 length: 14 amino acids.

The CDR3 reads CASSLGTGSNQPQHF. The CDR3 DNA sequence: TGTGCCAGCAGCTTAGGGACGGGGAGCAATCAGCCCCAGCATTTT. The V call is TRBV7-8, the J call TRBJ1-5; D remains unclear. V lost 1 base to trimming and J lost 1 base, with 8 bases between them. The CDR3 totals 15 residues. The germline V gene has CDR1 SGHVS and CDR2 FQNEAQ. Together with reference TRBV7-8 and TRBJ1-5, the CDR3 gives the full variable domain: GAGVSQSPRYKVAKRGQDVALRCDPISGHVSLFWYQQALGQGPEFLTYFQNEAQLDKSGLPSDRFFAERPEGSVSTLKIQRTQQEDSAVYLCASSLGTGSNQPQHFGDGTRLSIL.

In its sample, this clone was seen once. The chain has TRBV19 and TRBJ2-2; 7 bases map to TRBD2. The germline CDR1 and CDR2 sequences are LNHDA and SQIVND (reference sequence). V was clipped by 7 bases and J by 7 bases; unmatched bases: 12. This CDR3 contains 15 residues. The CDR3 protein is CASKPGSAGFGELFF. CDR3 DNA sequence: TGTGCCAGTAAGCCGGGGTCAGCGGGATTCGGGGAGCTGTTTTTT.

The chain is built from TRBV10-3 and TRBJ1-5; 7 nucleotides align to TRBD1. There are 14 residues in the CDR3. The V and J ends lost 6 bases and 3 bases, in that order; junction bases with no gene match: 5. The germline CDR1 and CDR2 sequences are ENHRY and SYGVKD. CDR3 coding DNA: TGTGCCATCAGCCATGGACAGGACAATCAGCCCCAGCATTTT. Translating gives CAISHGQDNQPQHF.

This chain uses TRBV4-1 with TRBJ2-2, with TRBD2 matching over 7 bases. Trimming removed 0 bases from V and 2 bases from J; junction bases left unmatched: 9. Per germline, CDR1 MGHRA and CDR2 YSYEKL. CDR3 size: 18 residues. The CDR3: CASSQEPASGTNTGELFF. Here the CDR3 DNA reads TGCGCCAGCAGCCAAGAACCGGCCAGCGGGACTAACACCGGGGAGCTGTTTTTT.

This clone has more than one count but fewer than ten. The rearrangement joins TRBV5-1 to TRBJ1-5; D gene uncertain. The CDR3 runs 13 residues. Looked up from germline, CDR1 is SGHRS and CDR2 is YFSETQ. V was pared by 0 bases and J by 7 bases, with 8 bases between. CDR3 DNA: TGCGCCAGCAGCTTGGGACAAGGACAGCCCCAGCATTTT. This translates into CASSLGQGQPQHF.

The chain combines TRBV29-1 with TRBJ1-1, with 8 nucleotides matching TRBD1. J gave up 1 base and V 6 bases, and 7 bases lay outside the gene matches. The CDR3 consists of 14 residues. Germline values: CDR1 SQVTM, CDR2 ANQGSEA. CDR3 sequence (DNA): TGCAGCGTCGGACAGGGAAATACGAACACTGAAGCTTTCTTT. Translating gives CSVGQGNTNTEAFF.

Comment on this clone: This sample includes further DNA sequences coding for the same CDR3. The CDR3 DNA reads TGCGCCAGCAGCTTTCAGGGGAACACTGAAGCTTTCTTT. This encodes CASSFQGNTEAFF. This sequence joins TRBV5-1 and TRBJ1-1; the D gene is possibly TRBD1 (5 bases). Trimming took 2 bases from V and 1 from J, leaving 6 bases between them. CDR1 SGHRS and CDR2 YFSETQ come from the germline V gene. The length of the CDR3 is 13 residues. Together with reference TRBV5-1 and TRBJ1-1, the CDR3 gives the full variable domain: KAGVTQTPRYLIKTRGQQVTLSCSPISGHRSVSWYQQTPGQGLQFLFEYFSETQRNKGNFPGRFSGRQFSNSRSEMNVSTLELGDSALYLCASSFQGNTEAFFGQGTRLTVV.

The chain links TRBV4-1 to TRBJ1-2; D is unresolved. V was cut by 1 base and J by 5 bases, with 14 bases left in between. This CDR3 has 15 residues. CDR1 and CDR2 (germline): MGHRA, YSYEKL. CDR3 sequence: CASSQGTPGLYGYTF. DNA of the CDR3: TGCGCCAGCAGCCAAGGAACCCCAGGATTATATGGCTACACCTTC.

The chain couples TRBV18 to TRBJ1-4, with D possibly being TRBD1 (5 bases). Between the trimmed V and J ends, which lost 4 bases and 5 bases, there was a span of 8 bases. Germline CDR1 is KGHSH and CDR2 is LQKENI. The CDR3 runs 13 residues. The CDR3 DNA sequence: TGTGCCAGCTCACGGGACTTAAATGAAAAACTGTTTTTT. The encoded protein is CASSRDLNEKLFF. The full variable domain, its missing parts supplied by reference TRBV18 and TRBJ1-4, is NAGVMQNPRHLVRRRGQEARLRCSPMKGHSHVYWYRQLPEEGLKFMVYLQKENIIDESGMPKERFSAEFPKEGPSILRIQQVVRGDSAAYFCASSRDLNEKLFFGSGTQLSVL.

This CDR3 is CASRGQGVTEAFF. The CDR3 region has the DNA TGTGCCAGCAGGGGACAGGGAGTTACTGAAGCTTTCTTT. The V and J genes are TRBV7-9 and TRBJ1-1, with 9 nucleotides matching TRBD1. CDR1 SEHNR and CDR2 FQNEAQ come from the germline V gene (reference sequence). The CDR3 has 13 residues. V gave up 6 bases and J gave up 5 bases; unmatched junction bases: 4. The variable domain in full, with the rest retrieved from reference TRBV7-9 and TRBJ1-1, is DTGVSQNPRHKITKRGQNVTFRCDPISEHNRLYWYRQTLGQGPEFLTYFQNEAQLEKSRLLSDRFSAERPKGSFSTLEIQRTEQGDSAMYLCASRGQGVTEAFFGQGTRLTVV.

The genes are TRBV10-3 and TRBJ1-1; D is uncertain. Germline CDR1 is ENHRY and CDR2 is SYGVKD. The V and J ends lost 10 bases and 2 bases respectively, with 11 bases between them. The CDR3 covers 12 residues. CDR3 protein: CATSPGNTEAFF. The CDR3 nucleotides read TGTGCCACCTCCCCAGGCAACACTGAAGCTTTCTTT.

In DNA form, the CDR3 reads TGTGCCAGCACGACCGGGGGTTTAGGTGAAAAACTGTTTTTT. Translated: CASTTGGLGEKLFF. This chain joins TRBV6-6 and TRBJ1-4; perhaps TRBD1 as D (5 bases). The CDR3 has 14 amino acids. The V and J ends lost 7 bases and 7 bases respectively, with 16 bases between them. Germline V gene data show CDR1 as MNHNY and CDR2 as SVGAGI (reference sequence).

This chain uses TRBV7-2 with TRBJ2-1; D is undetermined. V was cut by 5 bases and J by 12 bases, with 14 bases left in between. Germline assignment: CDR1 SGHTA and CDR2 FQGNSA. The CDR3 extends over 12 amino acids. CDR3 sequence (DNA): TGTGCCAGCAGCCCCGCCCTTGGAGTGCAGTTCTTC. Protein product: CASSPALGVQFF.

The J gene is TRBJ2-3, the V gene TRBV27; TRBD1 matches 8 bases. Germline V gene lookup returns CDR1 MNHEY and CDR2 SMNVEV (reference sequence). V gave up 5 bases and J gave up 0 bases; unmatched junction bases: 4. The CDR3 has 15 amino acids. CDR3 in DNA: TGTGCCAGCAGTCCCCGACAGGGGAGCACAGATACGCAGTATTTT. This codes for CASSPRQGSTDTQYF.

This clone appeared a single time. The V call is TRBV4-2, the J call TRBJ2-3; D uncertain. Trimming pared 0 bases from V and 3 bases from J, leaving 10 bases between. This CDR3 comprises 15 residues. Germline CDR1 reads LGHNA; CDR2 reads YNFKEQ. CDR3 protein: CASSQERLRTDTQYF. CDR3 sequence (DNA): TGTGCCAGCAGCCAAGAACGTCTCAGAACAGATACGCAGTATTTT.

The chain employs TRBV19 and TRBJ1-6; 9 bases map to TRBD1. Per the germline V gene, CDR1 is LNHDA and CDR2 is SQIVND (reference sequence). This CDR3 contains 15 residues. V shed 3 bases and J 6 bases; nucleotides not matched to a gene: 3. In DNA, the CDR3 is TGTGCCAGTAGTATTGGACAGGGGTTTAATTCACCCCTCCACTTT. It encodes CASSIGQGFNSPLHF.